This is a list of T cell receptor beta chains from one sample in a study of blood T cell repertoires in COVID-19. Some clones are missing from TCRdb's copy, which holds only in-frame ones; the method was immunoSEQ multiplex PCR. This sample has about 80,000 clones, with about 86% found just once. The sequencing sample was made of peripheral blood. Receptors were obtained from an elderly man with active or convalescent COVID-19. The CDR3 runs from the conserved cysteine through the conserved F or W. A D gene is named only where the DNA matches it firmly. Not every row has a clone size; where given, it reads once, few, many or a size class.

clone size	D gene	V gene	J gene	CDR3 protein	CDR3 DNA
NA	TRBD2	TRBV18	TRBJ2-1	CASSPEREEQFF	TGTGCCAGCTCACCGGAGCGGGAGGAGCAGTTCTTC
NA	TRBD1	TRBV2	TRBJ1-2	CASRVGQALIGYTF	TGTGCCAGCAGGGTAGGACAGGCGCTAATAGGCTACACCTTC
NA	NA	TRBV27	TRBJ1-2	CASRPGGGYGYTF	TGTGCCAGCAGGCCCGGGGGGGGATATGGCTACACCTTC
NA	TRBD1	TRBV19	TRBJ1-3	CASTRGQSGNTIYF	TGTGCCAGTACCAGGGGGCAGTCTGGAAACACCATATATTTT
NA	TRBD2	TRBV3-1/TRBV3-2	TRBJ2-1	CASSHRTSGGEEQFF	TGTGCCAGCAGCCACAGGACTAGCGGGGGGGAAGAGCAGTTCTTC
NA	NA	TRBV7-2	TRBJ2-7	CASSLEGRAYEQYF	TGTGCCAGCAGCTTAGAAGGGAGAGCCTACGAGCAGTACTTC
NA	TRBD1	TRBV11-2	TRBJ1-1	CASSSYRGRGTEAFF	TGTGCCAGCAGCTCTTACAGGGGGCGTGGGACTGAAGCTTTCTTT
NA	NA	TRBV21-1	TRBJ2-7	CASIPDGDYEQYF	TGTGCCAGCATTCCCGACGGGGACTACGAGCAGTACTTC
NA	NA	TRBV7-3	TRBJ1-1	CASSPGHGNTEAFF	TGTGCCAGCAGCCCCGGACACGGGAACACTGAAGCTTTCTTT
NA	TRBD2	TRBV5-1	TRBJ2-2	CASSPSGKYTGELFF	TGCGCCAGCAGCCCTAGCGGGAAGTACACCGGGGAGCTGTTTTTT
NA	NA	TRBV6-6	TRBJ1-4	CASRRQENEKLFF	TGTGCCAGCAGAAGACAGGAAAATGAAAAACTGTTTTTT
few	NA	TRBV21-1	TRBJ2-7	CASSKQTMGLATYEQYF	TGTGCCAGCAGCAAACAAACTATGGGACTAGCGACGTACGAGCAGTACTTC
NA	NA	TRBV18	TRBJ1-5	CASSPRTDQPQHF	TGTGCCAGCTCACCCAGGACAGACCAGCCCCAGCATTTT
NA	TRBD1	TRBV2	TRBJ1-2	CASSRDRADYGYTF	TGTGCCAGCAGCCGGGACAGGGCAGACTATGGCTACACCTTC
NA	TRBD2	TRBV11-2	TRBJ2-5	CASSSLAGGQETQYF	TGTGCCAGCAGCTCCCTAGCGGGGGGCCAAGAGACCCAGTACTTC
NA	NA	TRBV7-9	TRBJ1-1	CASSLSTRLLAEAFF	TGTGCCAGCAGCCTGAGCACGAGACTGCTCGCTGAAGCTTTCTTT
NA	NA	TRBV19	TRBJ2-5	CASSRWGMAGASQETQYF	TGTGCCAGTAGTAGGTGGGGAATGGCGGGGGCATCCCAAGAGACCCAGTACTTC
NA	TRBD2	TRBV5-4	TRBJ2-4	CASSQGLAGGKNIQYF	TGTGCCAGCAGCCAGGGACTAGCGGGGGGCAAAAACATTCAGTACTTC
few	TRBD1	TRBV7-2	TRBJ1-2	CASSLSPGQGKNGYTF	TGTGCCAGCAGCTTATCTCCGGGACAGGGAAAAAATGGCTACACCTTC
few	TRBD1	TRBV2	TRBJ1-1	CASSVLQGAGAFF	TGTGCCAGCAGCGTACTCCAGGGGGCAGGCGCTTTCTTT
NA	NA	TRBV6-5	TRBJ1-3	CASRESQVAGNTIYF	TGTGCCAGCAGAGAGAGTCAGGTAGCTGGAAACACCATATATTTT
NA	NA	TRBV5-1	TRBJ2-1	CASSLVGTNYNEQFF	TGCGCCAGCAGCTTGGTGGGGACAAATTACAATGAGCAGTTCTTC
NA	NA	TRBV2	TRBJ1-4	CASTGRKRDEKLFF	TGTGCCAGCACTGGCAGGAAGAGGGATGAAAAACTGTTTTTT
NA	NA	TRBV18	TRBJ1-5	CASSEGTDQPQHF	TGTGCCAGCTCAGAGGGGACTGATCAGCCCCAGCATTTT
NA	TRBD2	TRBV5-1	TRBJ2-5	CASKGLAGGTPETQYF	TGCGCCAGCAAAGGACTAGCGGGGGGTACCCCGGAGACCCAGTACTTC
NA	NA	TRBV19	TRBJ1-5	CASSDWNQPQHF	TGTGCCAGTAGTGACTGGAATCAGCCCCAGCATTTT
NA	NA	TRBV28	TRBJ1-5	CASSLRWRPLRGNQPQHF	TGTGCCAGCAGTTTAAGGTGGAGACCCCTTCGAGGCAATCAGCCCCAGCATTTT
NA	NA	TRBV28	TRBJ1-1	CASSSAGGGRTEAFF	TGTGCCAGCAGTTCCGCGGGAGGAGGGAGAACTGAAGCTTTCTTT
NA	TRBD1	TRBV14	TRBJ1-2	CASTQGQLYGYTF	TGTGCCAGCACACAGGGACAGCTGTATGGCTACACCTTC
NA	NA	TRBV11-2	TRBJ2-5	CASSLDWGQGQETQYF	TGTGCCAGCAGCTTAGATTGGGGGCAGGGTCAAGAGACCCAGTACTTC
NA	NA	TRBV5-1	TRBJ2-7	CASSPSGDSYEQYF	TGCGCCAGCAGCCCCTCGGGGGACTCCTACGAGCAGTACTTC